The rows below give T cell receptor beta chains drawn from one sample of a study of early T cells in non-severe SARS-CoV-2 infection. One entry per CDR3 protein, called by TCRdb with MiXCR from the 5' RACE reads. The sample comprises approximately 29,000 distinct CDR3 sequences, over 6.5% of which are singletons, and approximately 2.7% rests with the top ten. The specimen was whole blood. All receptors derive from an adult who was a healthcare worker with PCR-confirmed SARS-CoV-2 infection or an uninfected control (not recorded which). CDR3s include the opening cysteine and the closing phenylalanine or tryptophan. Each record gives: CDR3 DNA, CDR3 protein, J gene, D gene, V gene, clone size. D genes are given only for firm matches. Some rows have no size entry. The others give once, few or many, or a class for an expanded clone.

CDR3nt: TGTGCCAGCAGTTACGGGGGGCGCATCGGCTATGGCTACACCTTC; CDR3aa: CASSYGGRIGYGYTF; j_gene: TRBJ1-2; d_gene: .; v_gene: TRBV6-2/TRBV6-3; abundance: medium-sized
CDR3nt: TGTGCCAGCAGCTTAGCTAGCGGGAGCATAGATACGCAGTATTTT; CDR3aa: CASSLASGSIDTQYF; j_gene: TRBJ2-3; d_gene: TRBD2; v_gene: TRBV11-1; abundance: many
CDR3nt: TGTGCCAGCAGCTTATCCCCACCCCTGAAGGCGAAGACTAGCGGGAGTTACGAGCAGTACTTC; CDR3aa: CASSLSPPLKAKTSGSYEQYF; j_gene: TRBJ2-7; d_gene: TRBD2; v_gene: TRBV7-9; abundance: many
CDR3nt: TGTGCCAGCAGCTTAGGTCATGGCAGTCAGAGCTCCTACAATGAGCAGTTCTTC; CDR3aa: CASSLGHGSQSSYNEQFF; j_gene: TRBJ2-1; d_gene: .; v_gene: TRBV11-2; abundance: many
CDR3nt: TGTGCCAGCAGCTTGGGCAGAGAAGCTTTCTTT; CDR3aa: CASSLGREAFF; j_gene: TRBJ1-1; d_gene: .; v_gene: TRBV5-6; abundance: .
CDR3nt: TGTGCCAGCAGTCGGGGACTTAACAATGAGCAGTTCTTC; CDR3aa: CASSRGLNNEQFF; j_gene: TRBJ2-1; d_gene: .; v_gene: TRBV27; abundance: many
CDR3nt: TGCGCCAGCAGCTTGGCTCAGTCCCGGGACAGGGGCGGCACAGATACGCAGTATTTT; CDR3aa: CASSLAQSRDRGGTDTQYF; j_gene: TRBJ2-3; d_gene: TRBD1; v_gene: TRBV5-1; abundance: .
CDR3nt: TGTGCCAGCAGCCAAGGGACGGTGGCCGGGGAGCTGTTTTTT; CDR3aa: CASSQGTVAGELFF; j_gene: TRBJ2-2; d_gene: .; v_gene: TRBV14; abundance: .
CDR3nt: TGTGCCAGCAGCTTAGAAGGCAGTATCGGCAATCAGCCCCAGCATTTT; CDR3aa: CASSLEGSIGNQPQHF; j_gene: TRBJ1-5; d_gene: .; v_gene: TRBV7-9; abundance: many
CDR3nt: TGTGCCAGCAGCTTAGGCCCGCTGGCAGTCAACTCACCCCTCCACTTT; CDR3aa: CASSLGPLAVNSPLHF; j_gene: TRBJ1-6; d_gene: .; v_gene: TRBV7-2; abundance: medium-sized
CDR3nt: TGTGCCAGCAGCTTCCGGACAGGCGTCGACGAGCAGTACTTC; CDR3aa: CASSFRTGVDEQYF; j_gene: TRBJ2-7; d_gene: TRBD1; v_gene: TRBV7-9; abundance: many
CDR3nt: TGTGCCAGCACCGTTGGCGGGAGTCTCAATGAGCAGTTCTTC; CDR3aa: CASTVGGSLNEQFF; j_gene: TRBJ2-1; d_gene: TRBD2; v_gene: TRBV12-3/TRBV12-4; abundance: many
CDR3nt: TGCAGTGTTTCCGGGACAGGGGGTTACGAGCAGTACTTC; CDR3aa: CSVSGTGGYEQYF; j_gene: TRBJ2-7; d_gene: TRBD1; v_gene: TRBV20-1; abundance: few
CDR3nt: TGCAGCCCTAAACCGGGACTAGCGGGAACCCGGCAGTTCTTC; CDR3aa: CSPKPGLAGTRQFF; j_gene: TRBJ2-1; d_gene: TRBD2; v_gene: TRBV20-1; abundance: medium-sized
CDR3nt: TGTGCCAGCAGCTTAGAGGCTAGCGGGAGCACAGAGACCCAGTACTTC; CDR3aa: CASSLEASGSTETQYF; j_gene: TRBJ2-5; d_gene: TRBD2; v_gene: TRBV7-9; abundance: .
CDR3nt: TGTGCCATCAGTGAGCCCCTAGCGGGAGAGGGGCGCGCCTACAATGAGCAGTTCTTC; CDR3aa: CAISEPLAGEGRAYNEQFF; j_gene: TRBJ2-1; d_gene: TRBD2; v_gene: TRBV10-3; abundance: many
CDR3nt: TGTGCCAGCAGTGATTTTGAAAAACTGTTTTTT; CDR3aa: CASSDFEKLFF; j_gene: TRBJ1-4; d_gene: .; v_gene: TRBV2; abundance: many
CDR3nt: TGTGCCAGCAGCACTCCCCGCACTGAGCAGTTCTTC; CDR3aa: CASSTPRTEQFF; j_gene: TRBJ2-1; d_gene: .; v_gene: TRBV12-3/TRBV12-4; abundance: many
CDR3nt: TGTGCCAGCAGCCGAGTGACAGGGGGCACCGGGGAGCTGTTTTTT; CDR3aa: CASSRVTGGTGELFF; j_gene: TRBJ2-2; d_gene: TRBD1; v_gene: TRBV11-2; abundance: .
CDR3nt: TGTGCCAGCAGCGTAGGCCCAGGGACAACGACACCCCTCCACTTT; CDR3aa: CASSVGPGTTTPLHF; j_gene: TRBJ1-6; d_gene: .; v_gene: TRBV9; abundance: few
CDR3nt: TGTGCCAGCAGTTCGGGACTGACCTATGGCTACACCTTC; CDR3aa: CASSSGLTYGYTF; j_gene: TRBJ1-2; d_gene: .; v_gene: TRBV12-3/TRBV12-4; abundance: few
CDR3nt: TGTGCCACCAGGGAGACAGGGAACACCGGGGAGCTGTTTTTT; CDR3aa: CATRETGNTGELFF; j_gene: TRBJ2-2; d_gene: .; v_gene: TRBV24-1; abundance: many
CDR3nt: TGTGCCAGCAGTTATACCGCGGGAGGAACAGATACGCAGTATTTT; CDR3aa: CASSYTAGGTDTQYF; j_gene: TRBJ2-3; d_gene: TRBD2; v_gene: TRBV6-2/TRBV6-3; abundance: once
CDR3nt: TGTGCCAGCACCAAAGAGGGGGCACGAAATCAGCCCCAGCATTTT; CDR3aa: CASTKEGARNQPQHF; j_gene: TRBJ1-5; d_gene: TRBD1; v_gene: TRBV6-6; abundance: many
CDR3nt: TGTGCCAGCAGTTACATCCGCCAGGGCACAGATACGCAGTATTTT; CDR3aa: CASSYIRQGTDTQYF; j_gene: TRBJ2-3; d_gene: .; v_gene: TRBV6-2/TRBV6-3; abundance: many
CDR3nt: TGTGCCAGCACCCCGGACAGGGTCATGAACACTGAAGCTTTCTTT; CDR3aa: CASTPDRVMNTEAFF; j_gene: TRBJ1-1; d_gene: TRBD1; v_gene: TRBV5-4; abundance: .
CDR3nt: TGTGCCAGCAGTTTAGAGGGTTCCTACGAGCAGTACTTC; CDR3aa: CASSLEGSYEQYF; j_gene: TRBJ2-7; d_gene: .; v_gene: TRBV12-3/TRBV12-4; abundance: many
CDR3nt: TGTGCCAGCAGTCAAATCCACAGGGGAGGCAATCAGCCCCAGCATTTT; CDR3aa: CASSQIHRGGNQPQHF; j_gene: TRBJ1-5; d_gene: TRBD1; v_gene: TRBV28; abundance: many